These T cell receptor beta chains were read from a single sample in a study of human T cells and chemical hapten exposure. TCRdb reprocessed the RACE reads with MiXCR, giving one entry per CDR3 protein. Of fewer than 80,000 distinct CDR3 sequences listed, about a tenth are singletons. Sequences were derived from whole blood, sampled in connection with sensitization to the hapten diphenylcyclopropenone (DPC). The receptors were gathered from a woman aged 50 to 60 with alopecia areata. Some clones in this sample may be carry-over from other donors' samples. The CDR3 runs from the conserved cysteine through the conserved F or W. D genes are given only for firm matches. Only part of the rows carry a size: once, few, many, or a class if the clone is expanded.

TRBD2	many	TRBV3-1	TRBJ2-2	TGTGCCAGCAGCCAAGACCGGGAGGGCCTTGGCGGGGAGCTGTTTTTT	CASSQDREGLGGELFF
.	many	TRBV29-1	TRBJ1-1	TGCAGCGTTGTTGGTAAGAACACTGAAGCTTTCTTT	CSVVGKNTEAFF
TRBD2	many	TRBV7-2	TRBJ2-1	TGTGCCAGCAGCTCGAAAGGACTAGCGGGGGTTTACAATGAGCAGTTCTTC	CASSSKGLAGVYNEQFF
.	many	TRBV20-1	TRBJ1-2	TGCAGTGCTAGTAGTTCTGGGTCACATGGCTACACCTTC	CSASSSGSHGYTF
TRBD1	few	TRBV10-1	TRBJ2-5	TGCGCCAGCAGCCGGGACAGTGGAGAGACCCAGTACTTC	CASSRDSGETQYF
TRBD2	few	TRBV19	TRBJ2-1	TGTGCCAGTAGTTTACTAGCGGGAGGGGTATCCAATGAGCAGTTCTTC	CASSLLAGGVSNEQFF
TRBD2	.	TRBV7-2	TRBJ2-3	TGTGCCAGCAGCTTCCGTCTAGCGGGACCAGATACGCAGTATTTT	CASSFRLAGPDTQYF
TRBD2	.	TRBV5-1	TRBJ2-1	TGCGCCAGCAGCATCCAAAGCGGGAGGAGTGATAATGAGCAGTTCTTC	CASSIQSGRSDNEQFF
.	many	TRBV20-1	TRBJ2-7	TGCAGTGCTAGACTAGCTAACTTGGGCGAGCAGTACTTC	CSARLANLGEQYF
TRBD2	.	TRBV6-1	TRBJ2-1	TGTGCCAGCAGTGCCCTAGCGGGAGGCTTAAATGAGCAGTTCTTC	CASSALAGGLNEQFF
.	many	TRBV10-2	TRBJ2-7	TGCGCCAGCAGTGTACCGGCGGGCGAGCAGTACTTC	CASSVPAGEQYF
.	few	TRBV7-9	TRBJ2-3	TGTGCCAGCGGGAGAGGGGATACGCAGTATTTT	CASGRGDTQYF
.	many	TRBV18	TRBJ1-1	TGTGCCAGCTCACCTAAACAGGGAGGCACTGAAGCTTTCTTT	CASSPKQGGTEAFF
.	many	TRBV5-4	TRBJ2-1	TGTGCCAGCAGCTTGTCCCGGGGTTCCTACAATGAGCAGTTCTTC	CASSLSRGSYNEQFF
TRBD2	.	TRBV4-1	TRBJ2-3	TGCGCCAGCAGCCCGGGACTAGCGGGAGGGAGAAGGGCAGATACGCAGTATTTT	CASSPGLAGGRRADTQYF
.	many	TRBV5-5	TRBJ1-4	TGTGCCAGCAGCCAAGACGGTGCAACTAATGAAAAACTGTTTTTT	CASSQDGATNEKLFF
TRBD2	many	TRBV7-9	TRBJ2-5	TGTGCCAGCAGCCTAGCGGGAGTTTCTGAGACCCAGTACTTC	CASSLAGVSETQYF
.	.	TRBV28	TRBJ2-1	TGTGCCAGCAGTTTCAGGAGTAGCTCCTACAATGAGCAGTTCTTC	CASSFRSSSYNEQFF
.	many	TRBV12-3/TRBV12-4	TRBJ1-5	TGTGCCAGCAGTTCAGGACCTCCAACCGTCTCTCAGCCCCAGCATTTT	CASSSGPPTVSQPQHF
.	.	TRBV5-1	TRBJ2-5	TGCGCCAGCAGCTTGTTAATGTTCGAGGAGACCCAGTACTTC	CASSLLMFEETQYF
.	.	TRBV7-8	TRBJ2-7	TGTGCCAGCAGCCCCCAGGGAGGACCCTTAAAAGAGCAGTACTTC	CASSPQGGPLKEQYF
.	many	TRBV29-1	TRBJ2-2	TGCAGCGTTGAAGTATCACACCGGGGCGGGGAGCTGTTTTTT	CSVEVSHRGGELFF
.	many	TRBV7-2	TRBJ2-2	TGTGCCAGCAGCTTAAATCTGGGCGGGGAGCTGTTTTTT	CASSLNLGGELFF
.	many	TRBV12-3/TRBV12-4	TRBJ2-5	TGTGCCAGCAGTTTAATCCAAGAGACCCAGTACTTC	CASSLIQETQYF
.	.	TRBV20-1	TRBJ2-2	TGCAGTGCTAGAGATCCAGCGAACACCGGGGAGCTGTTTTTT	CSARDPANTGELFF
.	many	TRBV29-1	TRBJ2-7	TGCAGCGTGAAAGCAAGCTCCTACGAGCAGTACTTC	CSVKASSYEQYF
.	many	TRBV10-2	TRBJ2-1	TGCGCCAGCAGAGGAGGGGGCGCGTATAATGAGCAGTTCTTC	CASRGGGAYNEQFF
TRBD2	many	TRBV29-1	TRBJ2-7	TGCAGCGTTGAAAGGGCGGGAGCGACCCACGAGCAGTACTTC	CSVERAGATHEQYF
TRBD2	few	TRBV30	TRBJ2-1	TGTGCCTGGAGTGCGGGACTAGCGGGTCCCGGGGATGAGCAGTTCTTC	CAWSAGLAGPGDEQFF
TRBD1	many	TRBV7-7	TRBJ2-5	TGTGCCAGCAGCTCCGGGACAGGCCCTAGGGCCCAGTACTTC	CASSSGTGPRAQYF
.	.	TRBV29-1	TRBJ2-5	TGCAGCGTCAAACAGCACCAAGAGACCCAGTACTTC	CSVKQHQETQYF
.	few	TRBV11-1	TRBJ2-2	TGTGCCAGCAGCTTAGCGACTACAGTTCTCACCGGGGAGCTGTTTTTT	CASSLATTVLTGELFF
TRBD2	many	TRBV7-6	TRBJ2-1	TGTGCCAGCAGCTTAGGTGTCCGCGGGAGTAGGTACAATGAGCAGTTCTTC	CASSLGVRGSRYNEQFF
.	many	TRBV5-1	TRBJ1-1	TGCGCCAGCAGCTTACTGGACCCTTACAACACTGAAGCTTTCTTT	CASSLLDPYNTEAFF
.	.	TRBV10-1	TRBJ1-5	TGCGCCAGCAGTGACAGGGAGGGCAATCAGCCCCAGCATTTT	CASSDREGNQPQHF
.	.	TRBV2	TRBJ2-1	TGTGCCAGCAGTGGCGGCCGTTACAATGAGCAGTTCTTC	CASSGGRYNEQFF
.	many	TRBV3-1	TRBJ1-4	TGTGCCAGCAGCCATCGCCAGGGTCGAACTAATGAAAAACTGTTTTTT	CASSHRQGRTNEKLFF
TRBD2	many	TRBV3-1	TRBJ2-1	TGTGCCAGCAGATTTAGCGGGAGCTCCTACAATGAGCAGTTCTTC	CASRFSGSSYNEQFF
.	.	TRBV20-1	TRBJ2-5	TGCAGTGCTAAGGACGCTAGGTCGGGAGAGACCCAGTACTTC	CSAKDARSGETQYF
.	few	TRBV29-1	TRBJ2-2	TGCAGCGTTGTATGGCCGAACACCGGGGAGCTGTTTTTT	CSVVWPNTGELFF
.	.	TRBV20-1	TRBJ2-6	TGCAGTGCTAGAGCGGCCTCTGGGGCCAACGTCCTGACTTTC	CSARAASGANVLTF
.	many	TRBV29-1	TRBJ2-3	TGCAGCGTTGGGGATACAGGGTCCTACACAGATACGCAGTATTTT	CSVGDTGSYTDTQYF
.	.	TRBV5-5	TRBJ2-4	TGTGCCAGCAACGAGGGGGTTGTCAAAAACATTCAGTACTTC	CASNEGVVKNIQYF
.	many	TRBV5-1	TRBJ2-3	TGCGCCAGCACCGGGACCGGAGGCCTGTATTTT	CASTGTGGLYF
.	many	TRBV6-6	TRBJ2-7	TGTGCCAGCACCGACGTGCTGGGGTACGAGCAGTACTTC	CASTDVLGYEQYF
.	.	TRBV12-3/TRBV12-4	TRBJ1-2	TGTGCCAGCAGACGCCCGACAGAGTATGGCTACACCTTC	CASRRPTEYGYTF
.	.	TRBV15	TRBJ1-5	TGTGCCACCGGCAGAGATCGGGGGGTATGGCAGCCCCAGCATTTT	CATGRDRGVWQPQHF
.	many	TRBV29-1	TRBJ2-5	TGCAGCGTGGCGCACCAAGAGACCCAGTACTTC	CSVAHQETQYF
.	many	TRBV7-8	TRBJ2-6	TGTGCCAGCAGCTTAGGGCGGTTTTCCTCTGGGGCCAACGTCCTGACTTTC	CASSLGRFSSGANVLTF